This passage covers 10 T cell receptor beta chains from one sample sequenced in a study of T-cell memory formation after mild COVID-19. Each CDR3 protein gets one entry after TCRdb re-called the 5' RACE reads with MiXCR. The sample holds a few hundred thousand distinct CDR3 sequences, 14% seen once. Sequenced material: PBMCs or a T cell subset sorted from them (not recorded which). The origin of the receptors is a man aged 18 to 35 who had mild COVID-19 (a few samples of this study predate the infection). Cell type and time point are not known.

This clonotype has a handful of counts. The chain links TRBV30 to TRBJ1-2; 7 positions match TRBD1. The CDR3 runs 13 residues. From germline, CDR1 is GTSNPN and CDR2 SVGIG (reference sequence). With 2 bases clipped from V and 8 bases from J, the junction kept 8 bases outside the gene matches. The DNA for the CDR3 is TGTGCCTGGAGTTCCCGGAGGGGGCGAGGCTACACCTTC. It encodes CAWSSRRGRGYTF. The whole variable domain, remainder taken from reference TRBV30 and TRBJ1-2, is SQTIHQWPATLVQPVGSPLSLECTVEGTSNPNLYWYRQAAGRGLQLLFYSVGIGQISSEVPQNLSASRPQDRQFILSSKKLLLSDSGFYLCAWSSRRGRGYTFGSGTRLTVV.

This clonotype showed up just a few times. As DNA, the CDR3 is TGTGCCAGCAGCTTGGGCGGTCCAACTCAGCCCCAGCATTTT. Amino acid sequence: CASSLGGPTQPQHF. The chain links TRBV7-9 to TRBJ1-5; D remains unclear. The CDR3 has 14 residues. Germline V gene sequence: CDR1 SEHNR, CDR2 FQNEAQ (reference sequence). Between the trimmed V and J ends, which lost 3 bases and 6 bases, there was a span of 12 bases. The full variable domain, completed using reference TRBV7-9 and TRBJ1-5, is DTGVSQNPRHKITKRGQNVTFRCDPISEHNRLYWYRQTLGQGPEFLTYFQNEAQLEKSRLLSDRFSAERPKGSFSTLEIQRTEQGDSAMYLCASSLGGPTQPQHFGDGTRLSIL.

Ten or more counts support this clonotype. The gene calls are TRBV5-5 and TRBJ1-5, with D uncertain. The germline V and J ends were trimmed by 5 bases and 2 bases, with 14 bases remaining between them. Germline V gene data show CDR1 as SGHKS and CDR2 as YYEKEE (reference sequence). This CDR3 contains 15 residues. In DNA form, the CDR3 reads TGTGCCAGCAGTTCTGGCGATGTCGGCAATCAGCCCCAGCATTTT. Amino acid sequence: CASSSGDVGNQPQHF. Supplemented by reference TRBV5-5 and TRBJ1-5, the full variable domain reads DAGVTQSPTHLIKTRGQQVTLRCSPISGHKSVSWYQQVLGQGPQFIFQYYEKEERGRGNFPDRFSARQFPNYSSELNVNALLLGDSALYLCASSSGDVGNQPQHFGDGTRLSIL.

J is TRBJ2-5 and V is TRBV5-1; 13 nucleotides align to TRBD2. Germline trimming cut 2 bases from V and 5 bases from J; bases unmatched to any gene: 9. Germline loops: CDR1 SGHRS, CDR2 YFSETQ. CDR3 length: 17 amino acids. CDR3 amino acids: CASSFGTSGVPRETQYF. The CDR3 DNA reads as TGCGCCAGCAGCTTCGGGACTAGCGGGGTCCCGCGGGAGACCCAGTACTTC. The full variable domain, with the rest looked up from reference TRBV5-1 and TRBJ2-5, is KAGVTQTPRYLIKTRGQQVTLSCSPISGHRSVSWYQQTPGQGLQFLFEYFSETQRNKGNFPGRFSGRQFSNSRSEMNVSTLELGDSALYLCASSFGTSGVPRETQYFGPGTRLLVL.

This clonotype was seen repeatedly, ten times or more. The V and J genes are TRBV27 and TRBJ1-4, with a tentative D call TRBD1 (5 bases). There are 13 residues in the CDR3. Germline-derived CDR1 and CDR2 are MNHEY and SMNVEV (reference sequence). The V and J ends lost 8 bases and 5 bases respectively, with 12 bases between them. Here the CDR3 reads CASGTGPNEKLFF. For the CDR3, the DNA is TGTGCCAGCGGGACGGGCCCCAATGAAAAACTGTTTTTT.

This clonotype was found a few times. DNA of the CDR3: TGCAGTGCTAGAGTCCTAGGACTAGCAGGAGATACGCAGTATTTT. It yields the protein CSARVLGLAGDTQYF. This chain uses TRBV20-1 with TRBJ2-3; 8 bases fit TRBD2. CDR3 length: 15 residues. Trimming cost V 1 base and J 5 bases; bases outside gene matches: 8. Germline CDR1 reads DFQATT; CDR2 reads SNEGSKA (reference sequence).

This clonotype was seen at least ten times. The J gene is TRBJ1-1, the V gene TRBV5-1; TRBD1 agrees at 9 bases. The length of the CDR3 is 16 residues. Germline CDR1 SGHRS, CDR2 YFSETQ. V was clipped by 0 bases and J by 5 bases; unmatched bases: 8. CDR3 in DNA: TGCGCCAGCAGCTTGGGCCGTCCCGACAGGGGGACTGAAGCTTTCTTT. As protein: CASSLGRPDRGTEAFF.

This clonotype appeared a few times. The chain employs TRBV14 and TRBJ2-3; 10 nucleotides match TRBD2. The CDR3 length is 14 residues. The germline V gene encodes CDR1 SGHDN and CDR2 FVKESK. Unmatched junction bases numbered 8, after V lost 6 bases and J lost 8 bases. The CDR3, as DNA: TGTGCCAGCAGTCTTAGCGGGGGGATTGGTACGCAGTATTTT. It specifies CASSLSGGIGTQYF.

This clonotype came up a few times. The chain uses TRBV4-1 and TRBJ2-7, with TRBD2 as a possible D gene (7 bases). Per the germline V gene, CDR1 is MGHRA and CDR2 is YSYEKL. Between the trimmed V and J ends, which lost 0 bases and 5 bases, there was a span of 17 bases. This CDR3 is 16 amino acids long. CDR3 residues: CASSQDSTGGSHEQYF. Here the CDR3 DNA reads TGCGCCAGCAGCCAAGACTCCACGGGGGGCAGCCACGAGCAGTACTTC.

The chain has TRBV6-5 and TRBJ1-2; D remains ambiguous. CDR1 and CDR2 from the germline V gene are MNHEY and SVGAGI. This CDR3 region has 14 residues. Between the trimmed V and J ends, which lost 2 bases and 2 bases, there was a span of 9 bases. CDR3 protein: CASSYLGGNYGYTF. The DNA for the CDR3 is TGTGCCAGCAGTTACCTCGGAGGGAACTATGGCTACACCTTC.